This TCR beta chain was retrieved from a study of identical twins. General study results and limits: Excess twin sharing in beta out-of-frame sequences was weaker.

TCRdb re-analysed the 5' RACE reads in MiXCR, keeping a single row per CDR3 protein. Among roughly 480,000 distinct CDR3 sequences listed, 24% were seen once. Note on this clonotype: Its target is unknown.

The J segment lost 4 bases and the V segment lost 6 bases, leaving 10 bases of the junction unmatched. The CDR3 extends over 16 amino acids. Germline CDR1 MNHNS, CDR2 SASEGT. This same sample was also taken into another study, of T cells expressing NK-cell markers. That publication notes: Among several donors, these clonotypes also ranked first in the CD3+CD56-NKG2C+ fraction.

This sequence joins TRBV6-1 and TRBJ1-4, with 8 bases lining up with TRBD1. The receptor was isolated from a woman in her late teens or twenties in good health. The sequenced sample consisted of CD4+ T cells sorted from blood. DNA of the CDR3: TGTGCCAGCAGCCCTGTCAGGGGGCGTATTAATGAAAAACTGTTTTTT. Its protein product is CASSPVRGRINEKLFF.